This TCR beta chain comes out of a study of synovial regulatory T cells in juvenile arthritis. Overall study findings and caveats: TCR diversity was lower in inflammation-associated blood Treg cells than in other blood Treg cells. Synovial Teff and blood CPL repertoires partially overlapped with iaTreg TCR repertoires, which were largely patient-private.

Of note for this clone: Its antigen is not known.

Roughly 11-patient cohort: around eleven active juvenile idiopathic arthritis patients, 3 polyarticular, 8 oligoarticular. Median disease duration was 7 years, range 0.2-19.1. Using immunoSEQ multiplex PCR, the repertoire was profiled, and TCRdb retains in-frame clones only, with some absent. In total, the table holds about 10,000 clones. CDR1 SGHTA and CDR2 FQGNSA come from the germline V gene. The CDR3 loop spans 13 amino acids. There is no recorded DNA. This chain uses TRBV7-2 with TRBJ1-5. The sample taken for sequencing was Treg cells from blood. Subset specified: remaining (HLA-DR-negative) circulating blood Treg cells. The receptor was isolated from a donor younger than 30 with juvenile idiopathic arthritis. CDR3 loop: CASSLEVGQPQHF.